The present T cell receptor beta chain was sequenced within a study of radiation and T cells in renal cell carcinoma. Stated time point: blood 4 weeks post-SBRT, at nephrectomy. The treatment here: 15 Gy SBRT to primary tumor, nephrectomy 4 weeks later. Nephrectomy followed 15 Gy stereotactic body radiation by 4 weeks. Blood was sampled at baseline, 2 weeks and 4 weeks after SBRT. Of note for this clone: Its antigen is not identified.

CDR3 length: 16 residues. Germline trimming cut 4 bases from V and 1 base from J; bases unmatched to any gene: 7. From germline, CDR1 is SGHTS and CDR2 YDEGEE. Study outcomes and limitations: Top tumor clonotypes rose in blood 2 weeks post-radiation, then contracted. No pretreatment tumor biopsies were available for baseline clonotypes.

Here immunoSEQ multiplex PCR was the method, and the copy in TCRdb shows in-frame clones only, minus some. This table has around 77,000 clones, approximately 87% appearing once. Sequencing was performed on blood, taken from a patient whose treatment included radiotherapy and nephrectomy. This clonotype was obtained from a woman in her fifties or sixties with renal cell carcinoma. The V gene is TRBV5-8, the J gene TRBJ2-2, with 7 bases that match TRBD1. The CDR3 bases are TGTGCCAGCAGCAAAGGGACAGACCAGAACACCGGGGAGCTGTTTTTT. Translated, it gives CASSKGTDQNTGELFF.